These 20 T cell receptor beta chains were all obtained from the same sample, sequenced in a study of blood T cells in healthy people across ages. For the second PCR, which ran for about 7 to 12 cycles, a sample-barcoded 5' primer and a J-beta primer mix were used. TCRdb re-called the 5' RACE reads through MiXCR, storing one row per CDR3 protein. The sample consists of fewer than 1,000,000 distinct CDR3 sequences, around 45% of them appearing once. Sequencing was done on a sample of blood. These receptors all stem from a man between 60 and 75 years old in good health.

This clonotype was recorded a few times. This chain connects TRBV4-1 to TRBJ2-7; 9 bases fit TRBD2. The assigned J gene may be wrong: the sequence end matches TRBJ2-5 better. The CDR3 extends over 15 amino acids. Looked up from germline, CDR1 is MGHRA and CDR2 is YSYEKL. The CDR3 coding sequence is TGCGCCAGCAGCCAGGAGGGACTAGCCCTCGAGACCCAGTACTTC. The encoded protein is CASSQEGLALETQYF.

The J gene is TRBJ2-1, the V gene TRBV20-1, with D maybe TRBD2 (6 bases). Trimming cost V 1 base and J 3 bases, with 19 bases left between them. Looked up from germline, CDR1 is DFQATT and CDR2 is SNEGSKA (reference sequence). The CDR3 runs to 17 residues. CDR3 sequence (DNA): TGCAGTGCTAGAGGGACGGTACTAGCTTCGGGCTACAATGAGCAGTTCTTC. Encoded protein: CSARGTVLASGYNEQFF.

In the case of this clonotype: A much larger clonotype is one base distant, so this may be a read error. The chain carries TRBV7-2 and TRBJ2-7; 8 bases map to TRBD1. Germline assignment: CDR1 SGHTA and CDR2 FQGNSA. CDR3 length: 13 amino acids. The CDR3 DNA reads TGTGTCAGCAGCCCTAAGACAGGGGCCGAGCAGTACTTC. Its translation is CVSSPKTGAEQYF.

This clonotype was seen only a few times. The rearrangement links TRBV9 to TRBJ2-2, with D unresolved. The CDR3 runs to 14 residues. The V gene's germline CDR1 is SGDLS and CDR2 YYNGEE. V lost 2 bases and J lost 0, with 5 bases in between. The chain's CDR3 is CASSVYANTGELFF. The CDR3 region has the DNA TGTGCCAGCAGCGTTTACGCGAACACCGGGGAGCTGTTTTTT.

This clonotype was counted between two and nine times. The rearrangement uses TRBV4-3 and TRBJ2-3; possible D gene TRBD2, 6 bases. CDR1 and CDR2 from the germline V gene are LGHNA and YSLEER. With 4 bases removed from V and 1 base from J, the gap between germline ends came to 9 bases. CDR3 size: 14 residues. CDR3 DNA: TGCGCCAGCAGCCCTAGCGCCGGCACAGATACGCAGTATTTT. It specifies CASSPSAGTDTQYF.

This clonotype turned up a few times. V gene TRBV4-3 combines with J gene TRBJ2-7; 8 positions agree with TRBD1. Germline V gene data show CDR1 as LGHNA and CDR2 as YSLEER. Trimming took 2 bases from V and 11 from J; bases not matched to a gene: 5. The CDR3 extends over 12 amino acids. CDR3 residues: CASSQWGQEEYF. For the CDR3, the DNA is TGCGCCAGCAGCCAATGGGGACAGGAAGAGTACTTC.

J is TRBJ2-7 and V is TRBV4-1; possibly TRBD1 for D (6 bases). The CDR3 runs to 13 residues. Germline CDR1 reads MGHRA; CDR2 reads YSYEKL. V lost 3 bases and J lost 2, with 8 bases in between. CDR3 loop: CASSQGATYEQYF. The DNA of the CDR3 is TGCGCCAGCAGCCAGGGGGCAACCTACGAGCAGTACTTC.

The CDR3 region is CASSLGARPGEETQYF. The CDR3 DNA follows: TGCGCCAGCAGCTTGGGCGCCAGGCCAGGCGAGGAGACCCAGTACTTC. The chain has TRBV5-1 and TRBJ2-5; the D is unclear. Germline V gene sequence: CDR1 SGHRS, CDR2 YFSETQ. Between the trimmed V and J ends, which lost 0 bases and 5 bases, there was a span of 17 bases. This CDR3 has 16 residues.

This clonotype was picked up a small number of times. The rearrangement uses TRBV27 and TRBJ2-7; perhaps TRBD2 as D (6 bases). The CDR3 has 17 amino acids. Trimming took 5 bases from V and 4 from J, leaving 24 bases between them. Germline CDR1 is MNHEY and CDR2 is SMNVEV (reference sequence). DNA of the CDR3: TGTGCCAGCAGTCTTATGAGATCCGGGACTGTGGAGTACGAGCAGTACTTC. It is translated as CASSLMRSGTVEYEQYF.

The rearrangement joins TRBV7-9 to TRBJ2-5; 9 bases align to TRBD1. Per germline, CDR1 SEHNR and CDR2 FQNEAQ (reference sequence). This CDR3 region has 16 residues. Trimming removed 1 base from V and 2 bases from J; junction bases left unmatched: 5. The CDR3 DNA follows: TGTGCCAGCAGCTTAGGTGGGACAGGGAGTCAAGAGACCCAGTACTTC. It codes for CASSLGGTGSQETQYF.

The J gene is TRBJ1-6, the V gene TRBV12-3 or TRBV12-4, with no clear D. The CDR3 loop spans 14 amino acids. Trimming removed 3 bases from V and 6 bases from J, with 9 bases in between. The CDR3 protein is CASSFTGSNSPLHF. The CDR3 DNA sequence: TGTGCCAGCAGTTTCACGGGAAGTAATTCACCCCTCCACTTT.

The chain joins TRBV5-1 to TRBJ2-5; D is unclear. Near its end, the DNA agrees better with TRBJ2-7, so the J call may be wrong. CDR1 and CDR2 (germline): SGHRS, YFSETQ. This CDR3 has 15 amino acids. DNA of the CDR3: TGCGCCAGCAGCTTGTATAACAAAAGTGACTACGAGCAGTACTTC. Translating gives CASSLYNKSDYEQYF.

V usage is TRBV15 and J usage is TRBJ2-1; 10 nucleotides align to TRBD2. Per the germline V gene, CDR1 is LNHNV and CDR2 is YYDKDF (reference sequence). Trimming at V came to 0 bases and at J to 10 bases, leaving 6 bases not matched to a gene. The CDR3 length is 15 residues. The CDR3 bases are TGTGCCACCAGCAGAGAAGCGGGGGGGCCTCGAGAGCAGTTCTTC. Translating gives CATSREAGGPREQFF.

Details on this clonotype: One end of the junction varies from germline; a read error may be responsible. The genes are TRBV4-1 and TRBJ2-4, with 7 bases that match TRBD1. Germline CDR1 and CDR2: MGHRA and YSYEKL. The CDR3 is made up of 15 amino acids. CDR3 bases: TGCACCAGCAGCCAAGTGAGGGACAGAGGCTACGAGAAGTACTTC. Translation: CTSSQVRDRGYEKYF.

This chain joins TRBV2 and TRBJ2-7; D remains unclear. This CDR3 is 14 amino acids long. Germline V gene data show CDR1 as SNHLY and CDR2 as FYNNEI. V shed 6 bases and J shed 4 bases, with 16 bases lying between them. The CDR3 nucleotides are TGTGCCAGCAGGCCGCGGCAGGACCTGTACGAGCAGTACTTC. This codes for CASRPRQDLYEQYF.

The chain links TRBV11-2 to TRBJ2-1; 10 nucleotides align to TRBD1. Per the germline V gene, CDR1 is SGHAT and CDR2 is FQNNGV. V trimming: 4 bases; J trimming: 5 bases; junction bases outside the gene matches: 11. CDR3 length equals 17 residues. The CDR3 DNA sequence: TGTGCCAGCAGCTCCTTTAGGGGGACAGGGGCTAACAATGAGCAGTTCTTC. Translating it yields CASSSFRGTGANNEQFF. The full variable domain, rest sourced from reference TRBV11-2 and TRBJ2-1, is EAGVAQSPRYKIIEKRQSVAFWCNPISGHATLYWYQQILGQGPKLLIQFQNNGVVDDSQLPKDRFSAERLKGVDSTLKIQPAKLEDSAVYLCASSSFRGTGANNEQFFGPGTRLTVL.

V usage is TRBV12-3 or TRBV12-4 and J usage is TRBJ2-3, with 10 bases identical to TRBD2. The V and J ends lost 5 bases and 5 bases, in that order; junction bases with no gene match: 10. The CDR3 has 16 amino acids. The CDR3 spells CASSPFPGLAIDTQYF. CDR3 nucleotide sequence: TGTGCCAGCAGTCCATTCCCGGGACTAGCGATAGATACGCAGTATTTT.

This clonotype was observed at least ten times. The chain joins TRBV20-1 to TRBJ2-6; the D gene could be TRBD1 or TRBD2 (5 bases each). V lost 5 bases and J 3 bases, leaving 20 bases between the germline ends. Germline V gene data show CDR1 as DFQATT and CDR2 as SNEGSKA (reference sequence). The CDR3 loop spans 17 amino acids. CDR3 nucleotides: TGCAGTGCTCACGCCCCAGGGAGAATGGTTGGGGCCAACGTCCTGACTTTC. Translation gives CSAHAPGRMVGANVLTF.

This clonotype turned up a few times. J is TRBJ2-5 and V is TRBV20-1, with 9 bases matching TRBD2. Germline lookup yields CDR1 DFQATT and CDR2 SNEGSKA (reference sequence). V was clipped by 3 bases and J by 2 bases; unmatched bases: 4. The CDR3 covers 14 residues. The CDR3 sequence: CSASLAGGQETQYF. DNA of the CDR3: TGCAGTGCTAGTCTGGCGGGGGGGCAAGAGACCCAGTACTTC.

The rearrangement joins TRBV20-1 to TRBJ2-4; no clear D. Judging by the DNA end, TRBJ2-7 fits better; the J call may be wrong. CDR1 is DFQATT and CDR2 is SNEGSKA in the germline V gene (reference sequence). The CDR3 consists of 13 residues. The CDR3 here is CSAVLDGSYEQYF. CDR3 DNA sequence: TGCAGTGCCGTGCTGGACGGATCCTACGAGCAGTACTTC.